This TCR beta chain appears in the sequencing data of a study of regulatory T cells in long-lasting Graves disease. Whole-study findings and limits: Patients with persistent Graves' had lower TCR diversity than newly diagnosed patients.

Trimming cost V 7 bases and J 2 bases, with 15 bases left between them. In germline, CDR1 is MNHNS, CDR2 SASEGT. This CDR3 is 14 amino acids long. Investigators prepared the TCR beta libraries by applying iRepertoire HTBI primers and Arm-PCR of CDR3 regions. Each CDR3 protein gets one entry after TCRdb re-called the multiplex PCR reads with MiXCR. The sample consists of around 480,000 distinct CDR3 sequences, 15% to 20% of them appearing once. This clonotype was seen at least ten times. The antigen remains undetermined. Specified time point: newly diagnosed GD, antithyroid drugs for less than 3 months. PBMC-derived RNA was used for the TCR library. In addition, the sample was reused for a study of T cells in Graves' hyperthyroidism and ophthalmopathy. As that report states: The model anticipated ophthalmopathy a median about six months pre-onset.

The V call is TRBV6-1, the J call TRBJ2-7; a possible D gene is TRBD1 (5 bases). The sequence was obtained from a woman aged 35 to 59 with Graves disease. The source material was peripheral blood mononuclear cells (PBMCs), sampled at new diagnosis, from a patient treated with antithyroid drugs. The CDR3 coding sequence is TGTGCCAGCACCCCGAGCGACAGAGCCTACGAGCAGTACTTC. Its protein product is CASTPSDRAYEQYF.